Reported below is one TCR beta chain. The data were taken from a study of shared clonotypes between healthy human individuals. Sorted-subset replicate PCRs used about 200 ng DNA, approximately 33,000 T cell genomes. TCRdb's table, derived via immunoSEQ multiplex PCR, lists solely in-frame clones and lacks some. The sample yields more than 2 million clones, 95% seen once. Donation came from healthy HIV-negative adults that had no recent acute infections or vaccinations. V lost 4 bases, J lost 0 bases, and 7 bases stayed unmatched. Germline values: CDR1 SGHNT, CDR2 YYREEE (reference sequence). CDR3 length: 18 residues.

The TCR originated in a man aged 18 to 29 in good health. The V call is TRBV5-4, the J call TRBJ2-3, with TRBD2 matching 14 bases. The sample taken for sequencing was naive CD4+ T cells sorted from blood. Documented subset: CD45RA+ positively selected. The CDR3 coding sequence is TGTGCCAGCAGCCGAGGTGGACTAGCGGGGGGAAGCACAGATACGCAGTATTTT. Translated, it gives CASSRGGLAGGSTDTQYF. Variable domain in full (rest from reference TRBV5-4 and TRBJ2-3): ETGVTQSPTHLIKTRGQQVTLRCSSQSGHNTVSWYQQALGQGPQFIFQYYREEENGRGNFPPRFSGLQFPNYSSELNVNALELDDSALYLCASSRGGLAGGSTDTQYFGPGTRLTVL.